The source of this TCR beta chain is a study of blood T cells in healthy people across ages (dated by TCRdb to 2015 to 2017). Study-wide context: In model experiments, template switching captured about one uniquely barcoded TCR beta cDNA molecule for every two T cells. Using deep sequencing normalized with unique cDNA molecular identifiers, the study measured how TCR beta repertoire diversity changes with age. Donors were grouped into four age groups: young (average roughly 17 years), middle-aged (over 35), aged (around 60) and long-lived (around 82). To avoid experimental bias, donors of different ages were spread randomly across the sequencing lanes. For two donors (one aged 18 to 30 and one aged 80 or older), the study analyzed two additional independent replicas of 1 million unique cDNA reads from the same blood draw.

Donors were 30 to 45 systemically healthy Caucasian individuals from Russia aged 6 to 90 years. Each donor gave ten milliliters of peripheral blood, drawn into EDTA-treated Vacutainer tubes. PBMCs were isolated by Ficoll-Paque density-gradient centrifugation, with at least 7 million obtained per sample. Total RNA was extracted from PBMCs with Trizol reagent, with at least 6 micrograms obtained per sample. For every donor, an aliquot of PBMCs went through flow cytometry to measure the percentages of naive CD45RAhigh/CD27high T cells. Library preparation employed 5' RACE. The listed sequencing device is Illumina HiSeq 2500. The second PCR ran for about 6 to 12 cycles and used a J-beta primer mix along with a sample-barcoded 5' primer. Each TCR beta cDNA molecule received a unique molecular identifier from a template-switch 5' adaptor carrying 12 random nucleotides. At least 3 million CDR3-containing paired-end reads were obtained from each sample. The Mint cDNA synthesis kit, primed by a TRBC-specific oligonucleotide, was used to synthesize first-strand cDNA from all RNA. After uracil-DNA glycosylase treatment, a first 18-cycle PCR used universal primers M1SS and BC2_uni_R on all cDNA. In the paper's pipeline: For normalization, 1 million high-quality reads were randomly selected from each sample, with every read carrying a distinct molecular identifier. Instead of being binned into consensus sequences, reads that shared molecular identifiers were thrown out. CDR3 identification, clonotype clustering and error correction used MiTCR with a Q25 quality threshold and the strictest error-elimination algorithm. A nonparametric unseen species model with Euler transformation was used to estimate lower-bound total TCR beta diversity. Starting from the raw public reads, TCRdb applied fastp trimming at Q25, assembled clones with MiXCR and retained in-frame beta chains. Each entry is one CDR3 protein sequence, shown with its most common DNA and genes. TCRdb, not the authors, supplied the V and J calls. The sample has 1.5 million to 2 million distinct CDR3 sequences on record, roughly a third of them singletons. The ten largest clones take up 11% of the sample.

The cysteine opens and the phenylalanine closes a CDR3 of 15 amino acids. Only CDR3 DNA is held: 45 bases, read in frame from base 1. The germline V gene (reference sequence) supplies CDR1 DFQATT and CDR2 SNEGSKA. Trimming removed 7 bases from V and 2 bases from J, leaving 20 bases between the germline ends. In this sample, this clonotype turned up a few times. The target of this receptor is not known. No qualities accompany the bases; no much larger clone lies one base away. The paper's findings and limits, for the study overall: The percentage of naive T cells measured by flow cytometry correlated strongly with observed TCR beta diversity. Estimates of total diversity from one million sequenced T cells were regarded as lower bounds and underestimates. Because profiling used bulk unsorted PBMCs, naive and antigen-experienced compartments could not be compared conclusively. The long-lived group showed more naive CD4+ T cells, fewer expanded clones and increased TCR diversity than the aged group, suggesting age selection. The CMV infection status of donors was not known, potentially confounding age-related changes in expanded clonotypes. As age increased, observed TCR beta diversity per million T cells dropped in a roughly linear way, and a significant reduction was already evident by age 40.

The sample taken for sequencing was blood. The TCR was taken from a woman in her thirties in good health. The V and J segments used are TRBV20-1 and TRBJ2-5; perhaps TRBD2 is the D gene, with 7 bases matching. The CDR3 has the sequence CSVPRGADTQETQYF. The DNA sequence reads TGCAGTGTCCCACGGGGGGCCGACACGCAAGAGACCCAGTACTTC.